These 27 T cell receptor beta chains share one sample of origin, sequenced in a study of beta chain features in type 1 diabetes. What these receptors recognize is not known. Study-wide results and limits: There was a moderate but significant shortening of TCRB CDR3s in all four CD4+ subsets of Type 1 diabetes patients.

The whole isolated RNA underwent reverse transcription, so sequencing captured expressed TCRB transcripts. Profiled with immunoSEQ multiplex PCR; TCRdb holds only in-frame clones, not every one. The table shows 630,000 or so clones, with more than 13% occurring only once. Material for sequencing was naive CD4+ T cells from blood. All receptors come from a man younger than 35 with type 1 diabetes.

J is TRBJ2-5 and V is TRBV29-1, with D perhaps TRBD1 or TRBD2 (5 bases each). The CDR3 runs 17 residues. Deletions cut 0 bases from V and 2 bases from J, with 19 bases between. CDR1 is SQVTM and CDR2 is ANQGSEA in the germline V gene. The CDR3 sequence is CSVEDQQGTSGQETQYF. DNA for the CDR3: TGCAGCGTTGAAGATCAGCAGGGTACCAGCGGTCAAGAGACCCAGTACTTC.

As to this clone: Other DNA sequences in the same sample also yield this CDR3. The rearrangement uses TRBV5-1 and TRBJ2-1, with D possibly matching TRBD1 (6 bases). Germline V gives CDR1 SGHRS, CDR2 YFSETQ. V lost 5 bases, J lost 1 base, and 10 bases lay in between. The CDR3 is 14 residues long. The CDR3 DNA follows: TGCGCCAGCAGTCTGGACAGATCCTACAATGAGCAGTTCTTC. This encodes CASSLDRSYNEQFF.

This chain uses TRBV9 with TRBJ1-1, with 9 bases identical to TRBD1. V lost 1 base to trimming and J lost 1 base; unmatched junction nucleotides: 2. This CDR3 has 15 residues. Germline V lookup: CDR1 SGDLS, CDR2 YYNGEE. The CDR3 bases are TGTGCCAGCAGCGTAAGGGACAGGGCGAACACTGAAGCTTTCTTT. Translated, it gives CASSVRDRANTEAFF. The entire variable domain, with the rest obtained from reference TRBV9 and TRBJ1-1, is as follows: DSGVTQTPKHLITATGQRVTLRCSPRSGDLSVYWYQQSLDQGLQFLIQYYNGEERAKGNILERFSAQQFPDLHSELNLSSLELGDSALYFCASSVRDRANTEAFFGQGTRLTVV.

The gene calls are TRBV5-4 and TRBJ1-1; a weak D match, TRBD1 (6 bases). The CDR3 totals 15 residues. Germline V gene lookup returns CDR1 SGHNT and CDR2 YYREEE (reference sequence). The germline V and J ends were trimmed by 4 bases and 3 bases, with 16 bases remaining between them. The CDR3 bases are TGTGCCAGCAGCCTCGGGACACTCAAGGACACTGAAGCTTTCTTT. Protein product: CASSLGTLKDTEAFF. Supplemented by reference TRBV5-4 and TRBJ1-1, the full variable domain reads ETGVTQSPTHLIKTRGQQVTLRCSSQSGHNTVSWYQQALGQGPQFIFQYYREEENGRGNFPPRFSGLQFPNYSSELNVNALELDDSALYLCASSLGTLKDTEAFFGQGTRLTVV.

This clone has just a few counts. Other DNA sequences in this sample translate to the same CDR3. The chain combines TRBV28 with TRBJ1-2; no definite D call. The CDR3 consists of 11 residues. The V end was cut by 1 base, the J end by 5 bases, with 2 bases between. Per the germline V gene, CDR1 is MDHEN and CDR2 is SYDVKM. CDR3 in DNA: TGTGCCAGCAGTTTATCGTATGGCTACACCTTC. Protein sequence: CASSLSYGYTF.

The rearrangement joins TRBV5-1 to TRBJ2-1; 9 positions agree with TRBD2. Germline trimming cut 1 base from V and 7 bases from J; bases unmatched to any gene: 12. CDR1 and CDR2 from the germline V gene are SGHRS and YFSETQ. This CDR3 spans 17 amino acids. Written as DNA, the CDR3 is TGCGCCAGCAGCTTGAGGTGGCCCAGCGGGAGGCATAATGAGCAGTTCTTC. Its protein product is CASSLRWPSGRHNEQFF. Full variable domain (outside the CDR3, taken from reference TRBV5-1 and TRBJ2-1): KAGVTQTPRYLIKTRGQQVTLSCSPISGHRSVSWYQQTPGQGLQFLFEYFSETQRNKGNFPGRFSGRQFSNSRSEMNVSTLELGDSALYLCASSLRWPSGRHNEQFFGPGTRLTVL.

This clone showed up just a few times. The V and J genes are TRBV5-1 and TRBJ1-1; weak D call: TRBD1 (6 bases). Trimming shortened V by 2 bases and J by 0 bases, and 20 bases separated the two germline ends. Germline V gene lookup returns CDR1 SGHRS and CDR2 YFSETQ. The CDR3 consists of 18 residues. The DNA for the CDR3 is TGCGCCAGCAGCTTAAGGCCGGCAGGGGCAGGGATGAACACTGAAGCTTTCTTT. Protein product: CASSLRPAGAGMNTEAFF.

The rearrangement links TRBV7-9 to TRBJ1-4; D gene uncertain. This CDR3 has 12 amino acids. The V gene's germline CDR1 is SEHNR and CDR2 FQNEAQ (reference sequence). V gave up 2 bases and J gave up 13 bases, with 11 bases separating them. CDR3 sequence: CASSLNPEALFF. The DNA of the CDR3 is TGTGCCAGCAGCTTAAACCCAGAGGCACTGTTTTTT.

The chain is built from TRBV19 and TRBJ2-1; 12 nucleotides agree with TRBD2. With 2 bases clipped from V and 3 bases from J, the junction kept 5 bases outside the gene matches. The CDR3 extends over 17 amino acids. CDR1 and CDR2 from the germline V gene are LNHDA and SQIVND (reference sequence). The CDR3 loop is CASSIYPGLAGYNEQFF. The CDR3 DNA is TGTGCCAGTAGTATATATCCGGGACTAGCGGGCTACAATGAGCAGTTCTTC.

This clone was counted between two and nine times. The chain carries TRBV11-1 and TRBJ2-2, with D tentatively TRBD1 (7 bases). V shed 6 bases and J shed 5 bases, with 13 bases lying between them. The CDR3 has 14 residues. The germline gives CDR1 SGHAT, CDR2 FQDESV (reference sequence). CDR3 sequence: CASRPTGRTGELFF. CDR3 sequence (DNA): TGTGCCAGCAGGCCGACAGGGAGGACCGGGGAGCTGTTTTTT.

The rearrangement uses TRBV9 and TRBJ2-1, with 10 bases aligning to TRBD2. V lost 3 bases, J lost 4 bases, and 16 bases stayed unmatched. The CDR3 totals 19 residues. Germline V lookup: CDR1 SGDLS, CDR2 YYNGEE. CDR3 sequence reads: CASSDGQLAGDPSYNEQFF. For the CDR3, the DNA is TGTGCCAGCAGCGACGGACAGCTAGCGGGGGACCCATCATACAATGAGCAGTTCTTC.

The chain carries TRBV7-9 and TRBJ1-1; D possibly corresponds to TRBD1 (5 bases). The CDR3 spans 15 residues. CDR1 and CDR2 from the germline V gene are SEHNR and FQNEAQ (reference sequence). Between the trimmed V and J ends, which lost 3 bases and 4 bases, there was a span of 15 bases. The CDR3 sequence: CASSFTGGPRTEAFF. The CDR3 nucleotides are TGTGCCAGCAGCTTTACAGGTGGTCCCCGCACTGAAGCTTTCTTT. The variable domain in full, with the rest retrieved from reference TRBV7-9 and TRBJ1-1, is DTGVSQNPRHKITKRGQNVTFRCDPISEHNRLYWYRQTLGQGPEFLTYFQNEAQLEKSRLLSDRFSAERPKGSFSTLEIQRTEQGDSAMYLCASSFTGGPRTEAFFGQGTRLTVV.

The chain has TRBV4-1 and TRBJ2-5, with 7 positions matching TRBD2. Germline V gene lookup returns CDR1 MGHRA and CDR2 YSYEKL. This CDR3 spans 16 amino acids. J gave up 2 bases and V 0 bases, and 6 bases lay outside the gene matches. CDR3 in amino acids: CASSQEKGRGQETQYF. The CDR3 DNA sequence: TGCGCCAGCAGCCAAGAAAAAGGGAGGGGACAAGAGACCCAGTACTTC.

The chain has TRBV9 and TRBJ2-3, with 7 bases matching TRBD2. This CDR3 spans 14 amino acids. Trimming cost V 4 bases and J 4 bases; bases outside gene matches: 6. The germline CDR1 and CDR2 sequences are SGDLS and YYNGEE. CDR3 coding DNA: TGTGCCAGCAGCCCATGGACTAGTCCAGATACGCAGTATTTT. It encodes CASSPWTSPDTQYF.

This clone showed up just a few times. CDR3 nucleotides: TGTGCCTGGGCCGATATGGGGACAGCCTCTAACTATGGCTACACCTTC. The encoded protein is CAWADMGTASNYGYTF. V gene TRBV30 combines with J gene TRBJ1-2, with 7 bases fitting TRBD1. V lost 5 bases and J lost 0; bases outside the gene matches: 12. The CDR3 length is 16 residues. Per the germline V gene, CDR1 is GTSNPN and CDR2 is SVGIG (reference sequence).

The chain joins TRBV28 to TRBJ1-2; 12 nucleotides match TRBD1. V dropped 5 bases and J dropped 4; count of bases not matched to a gene: 5. The germline CDR1 and CDR2 sequences are MDHEN and SYDVKM. The CDR3 loop spans 15 amino acids. DNA of the CDR3: TGTGCCAGCAGTCCGGGGACAGGGGGCCGCTATGGCTACACCTTC. This encodes CASSPGTGGRYGYTF.

The chain combines TRBV10-3 with TRBJ1-5, with a possible D match to TRBD1 (6 bases). The CDR3 extends over 13 amino acids. V lost 10 bases and J 1 base, leaving 11 bases between the germline ends. Germline V lookup: CDR1 ENHRY, CDR2 SYGVKD. DNA for the CDR3: TGTGCCACGGTTGGACAGAGCAATCAGCCCCAGCATTTT. Its protein is CATVGQSNQPQHF.

The chain recombines TRBV29-1 with TRBJ1-1; D gene uncertain. CDR3 length equals 13 residues. V shed 2 bases and J shed 0 bases, with 7 bases lying between them. Germline lookup yields CDR1 SQVTM and CDR2 ANQGSEA. This chain's CDR3 is CSVETDLNTEAFF. As DNA, the CDR3 is TGCAGCGTTGAAACCGATTTGAACACTGAAGCTTTCTTT.

V gene TRBV7-2 combines with J gene TRBJ2-7, with D tentatively TRBD2 (7 bases). Looked up from germline, CDR1 is SGHTA and CDR2 is FQGNSA. CDR3 length: 16 amino acids. V was trimmed by 4 bases and J by 3 bases, leaving 19 bases between them. In nucleotides, the CDR3 is TGTGCCAGCAGCTCCTACCCGTCGGGGGGCCTCTACGAGCAGTACTTC. Its protein is CASSSYPSGGLYEQYF.

This rearrangement joins TRBV11-2 to TRBJ2-3, with 11 bases aligning to TRBD2. Germline CDR1 SGHAT, CDR2 FQNNGV. The CDR3 sequence is 15 residues long. The J segment lost 6 bases and the V segment lost 3 bases, leaving 5 bases of the junction unmatched. The CDR3 here is CASSFRSSGRDTQYF. The DNA for the CDR3 is TGTGCCAGCAGCTTCCGGTCTAGCGGGAGGGATACGCAGTATTTT.

The chain employs TRBV5-4 and TRBJ2-1; D not resolved. Deletions cut 0 bases from V and 7 bases from J, with 11 bases between. Germline values: CDR1 SGHNT, CDR2 YYREEE (reference sequence). CDR3 length equals 14 residues. CDR3 region: CASSLGQLGNEQFF. The CDR3 DNA is TGTGCCAGCAGCTTGGGGCAGCTAGGTAATGAGCAGTTCTTC.

The CDR3 loop is CASSTPLGSGTDTQYF. CDR3 sequence (DNA): TGTGCCAGCAGCACTCCGCTAGGGTCGGGCACAGATACGCAGTATTTT. J is TRBJ2-3 and V is TRBV6-6, with D uncertain. CDR1 and CDR2 from the germline V gene are MNHNY and SVGAGI (reference sequence). The length of the CDR3 is 16 residues. With 6 bases removed from V and 1 base from J, the gap between germline ends came to 17 bases.

This clone was counted between two and nine times. The rearrangement uses TRBV9 and TRBJ2-1; no reliable D call. V was cut by 0 bases and J by 7 bases, with 17 bases left in between. This CDR3 comprises 16 residues. Germline CDR1 is SGDLS and CDR2 is YYNGEE. CDR3 loop: CASSVVITPPGNEQFF. In DNA form, the CDR3 reads TGTGCCAGCAGCGTAGTTATCACTCCTCCCGGGAATGAGCAGTTCTTC.

The rearrangement joins TRBV30 to TRBJ2-5, with a tentative D call TRBD1 (5 bases). The CDR3 is made up of 15 amino acids. Germline V gene lookup returns CDR1 GTSNPN and CDR2 SVGIG (reference sequence). V shed 1 base and J shed 4 bases, with 16 bases lying between them. The CDR3 region has the DNA TGTGCCTGGAGTGAATGGCTCCGTAGGGGAGAGACCCAGTACTTC. Encoded protein: CAWSEWLRRGETQYF.

The chain combines TRBV30 with TRBJ1-4; D uncertain. CDR3 length: 13 amino acids. The V and J ends lost 0 bases and 7 bases respectively, with 9 bases between them. CDR1 and CDR2 (germline): GTSNPN, SVGIG (reference sequence). CDR3 sequence reads: CAWSVGFGEKLFF. In nucleotides, the CDR3 is TGTGCCTGGAGTGTAGGGTTTGGTGAAAAACTGTTTTTT.

This clone appeared a few times. The chain employs TRBV5-1 and TRBJ2-7, with D maybe TRBD1 (6 bases). Per the germline V gene, CDR1 is SGHRS and CDR2 is YFSETQ. Trimming left V 1 base short and J 3 bases short, with 17 bases between. The CDR3 runs to 16 residues. Here the CDR3 reads CASSLRRQGLGYEQYF. CDR3 nucleotides: TGCGCCAGCAGCTTGCGCCGTCAGGGGTTGGGCTACGAGCAGTACTTC.

The chain joins TRBV28 to TRBJ1-1, with no clear D. Trimming took off 5 bases at V and 0 bases at J, with 13 bases between the two ends. Germline V CDR1 and CDR2: MDHEN, SYDVKM. This CDR3 is 15 amino acids long. The DNA of the CDR3 is TGTGCCAGCAGTCGGACGCCCTTGGTGAACACTGAAGCTTTCTTT. Residues: CASSRTPLVNTEAFF.